A single sample is the source of the 5 T cell receptor beta chains below, sequenced in a study of regulatory T cells in long-lasting Graves disease. iRepertoire HTBI primers and Arm-PCR of CDR3 regions built TCR beta libraries. TCRdb redid the calling of the multiplex PCR reads with MiXCR, one entry per CDR3 protein. This table holds under 400,000 distinct CDR3 sequences, roughly 17% found once. The sample's time point: newly diagnosed GD, antithyroid drugs for less than 3 months. PBMC RNA was the source of the TCR library. The same data also contributed to another study, on T cells in Graves' hyperthyroidism and ophthalmopathy.

Sequencing was performed on peripheral blood mononuclear cells (PBMCs), taken at new diagnosis, from a patient treated with antithyroid drugs. The receptor source for this set is a man in his forties or fifties with Graves disease.

This clonotype was observed many times. Germline is not matched at one junction end, which may reflect a read error. The V and J genes are TRBV5-1 and TRBJ2-1; 12 positions agree with TRBD2. The germline CDR1 and CDR2 sequences are SGHRS and YFSETQ. There are 17 residues in the CDR3. Written as DNA, the CDR3 is TGTGCCAGCAGCTTGGGGGCTAGCGGGGGGGCCTACAATGAGCAGTTCTTC. It translates to CASSLGASGGAYNEQFF.

This clonotype was counted at least ten times. The CDR3 protein is CASSYGTSGGVAYEQYF. The CDR3 DNA reads TGTGCCAGCAGCTACGGGACTAGCGGGGGGGTTGCCTACGAGCAGTACTTC. This chain uses TRBV7-8 with TRBJ2-7; 16 bases map to TRBD2. V lost 4 bases, J lost 2 bases, and 5 bases stayed unmatched. The germline V gene has CDR1 SGHVS and CDR2 FQNEAQ. CDR3 length equals 17 residues.

This clonotype was detected many times. This sequence joins TRBV3-1 and TRBJ1-4, with a possible D match to TRBD1 (5 bases). Germline CDR1 and CDR2: LGHDT and YNNKEL (reference sequence). Trimming pared 4 bases from V and 10 bases from J, leaving 16 bases between. CDR3 length: 14 residues. The CDR3 bases are TGTGCCAGCAGCCCACGTGCCCAGGGAGGAAAACTGTTTTTT. Its protein is CASSPRAQGGKLFF.

This clonotype was observed at least ten times. This sequence joins TRBV28 and TRBJ1-2; D gene uncertain. Germline-derived CDR1 and CDR2 are MDHEN and SYDVKM. Trimming removed 7 bases from V and 0 bases from J, with 9 bases in between. The CDR3 consists of 13 residues. CDR3 amino acids: CASKIGANYGYTF. The CDR3 DNA is TGTGCCAGCAAAATCGGAGCTAACTATGGCTACACCTTC.

Concerning this clonotype itself: This sequence may be a read error, since a much larger clone differs from it by one base. The genes are TRBV5-1 and TRBJ2-7; 10 nucleotides match TRBD2. The CDR3 covers 15 residues. Germline V gene sequence: CDR1 SGHRS, CDR2 YFSETQ. The CDR3: CASCLRTSGRGEQYF. The CDR3 DNA follows: TGCGCCAGCTGCTTGAGGACTAGCGGCAGGGGCGAGCAGTACTTC.